A single sample is the source of the 8 T cell receptor gamma chains below, sequenced in a study of intestinal T cells in coeliac disease. Nine to eleven formalin-fixed paraffin-embedded scrolls, each 5 µm thick, supplied each case's genomic DNA. TRG repertoires were amplified with LymphoTrack primers from approximately 0.2 ug of biopsy DNA. TCRdb reapplied CATT to the multiplex PCR reads. The data hold about 760 gamma-chain clones, with about half observed a single time. The sample was a duodenal biopsy. These receptors were taken from a human donor with celiac disease.

This clone counts as large. This sequence joins TRGV4 and TRGJ1 or TRGJ2. CDR1 is EGSTGY, CDR2 YDSYTSSV, per germline. With 3 bases clipped from V and 0 bases from J, the junction kept 8 bases outside the gene matches. The CDR3 totals 15 residues. The CDR3 loop is CATWDPSLNYYKKLF. As DNA, the CDR3 is TGTGCCACCTGGGATCCCTCCCTGAATTATTATAAGAAACTCTTT.

The gene calls are TRGV4 and TRGJ1 or TRGJ2. The V gene end was trimmed by 9 bases and the J gene end by 6 bases; junction bases not matched to a gene: 5. The CDR3 is made up of 10 amino acids. CDR1 is EGSTGY, CDR2 YDSYTSSV, per germline. CDR3 loop: CATGFYKKLF. For the CDR3, the DNA is TGTGCCACCGGCTTTTATAAGAAACTCTTT.

By frequency in the sample, this clone is large. The genes are TRGV8 and TRGJ1 or TRGJ2. In germline, CDR1 is VENAVY, CDR2 YDSYNSRV. This CDR3 region has 13 residues. Trimming cost V 5 bases and J 1 base; bases outside gene matches: 5. The CDR3 DNA follows: TGTGCCACCTGGGTTGTAAATTATTATAAGAAACTCTTT. It translates to CATWVVNYYKKLF.

This clone is termed large. CDR3 protein: CATWDDQLLWYKKLF. The CDR3 DNA is TGTGCCACCTGGGACGACCAACTCCTTTGGTATAAGAAACTCTTT. This chain joins TRGV2 and TRGJ1 or TRGJ2. The junction had 14 bases not matched to a gene; V was cut back by 2 bases and J by 7 bases. Germline V lookup: CDR1 EGSNGY, CDR2 YDSYNSKV. The CDR3 spans 15 residues.

V usage is TRGV3 and J usage is TRGJ1 or TRGJ2. The CDR3 runs to 13 residues. CDR1 and CDR2 from the germline V gene are VTNTFY and YDVSTARD (reference sequence). Unmatched junction bases numbered 9, after V lost 9 bases and J lost 1 base. CDR3 coding DNA: TGTGCCACCGGGACACCTAATTATTATAAGAAACTCTTT. This encodes CATGTPNYYKKLF.

This clone is labeled large. The chain recombines TRGV4 with TRGJ1 or TRGJ2. CDR1 and CDR2 (germline): EGSTGY, YDSYTSSV. The CDR3 loop spans 13 amino acids. The ends lost 3 bases at V and 6 bases at J; junction bases unmatched: 8. In DNA, the CDR3 is TGTGCCACCTGGGATAACTTAACTTATAAGAAACTCTTT. It yields the protein CATWDNLTYKKLF.

The CDR3 DNA is TGTGCCACCTGGGATGGGCATGATATTTATAAGAAACTCTTT. Translated: CATWDGHDIYKKLF. The genes are TRGV4 and TRGJ1 or TRGJ2. J gave up 6 bases and V 0 bases, and 8 bases lay outside the gene matches. Germline values: CDR1 EGSTGY, CDR2 YDSYTSSV. The CDR3 length is 14 residues.

The chain joins TRGV4 to TRGJ1 or TRGJ2. The CDR3 sequence is 14 residues long. Germline V gives CDR1 EGSTGY, CDR2 YDSYTSSV. The trim removed 12 bases at V and 2 bases at J, leaving 16 bases unmatched. CDR3 sequence reads: CADLGLRDYYKKLF. DNA for the CDR3: TGTGCCGACCTGGGGCTTAGAGATTATTATAAGAAACTCTTT.